This T cell receptor beta chain was captured by sequencing in a study of human T cells and chemical hapten exposure. Overall study results and limits: Donor immune responses may differ from healthy people's, since all donors had alopecia.

Details on this clonotype: Its specificity is unknown.

Time point meaning: pre-sensitization, week 0. Treatment given: therapeutic diphenylcyclopropenone sensitization with weekly scalp DPC. The CDR3 has 14 amino acids. Germline CDR1 is SGHDT and CDR2 is YYEEEE. V lost 3 bases to trimming and J lost 1 base, with 10 bases between them. TCRdb analysed the RACE reads with MiXCR anew, one entry per CDR3 protein. The data hold some 250,000 distinct CDR3 sequences, with approximately 8% observed a single time. The sequencing used whole blood, collected in connection with sensitization to the hapten diphenylcyclopropenone (DPC). The TCR comes from a man between 18 and 29 years old with alopecia areata. Some clones in this sample may be carry-over from other donors' samples. V usage is TRBV5-6 and J usage is TRBJ2-5; a possible D gene is TRBD1 (5 bases). The CDR3 nucleotides read TGTGCCAGCAGCTCCAGGGAACCCCAAGAGACCCAGTACTTC. This encodes CASSSREPQETQYF.